This T cell receptor beta chain was recorded in a study of cytomegalovirus exposure and HLA in healthy donors. The study, taken as a whole, reports: Reportedly, a later analysis found an Asian-associated ancestry cluster had fewer N-insertions than the approximately 700-donor mean. A list of about 180 TCR beta chains associated with cytomegalovirus was given. In a later analysis, TCR beta V- and J-gene trimming was associated with a missense DCLRE1C variant.

This CDR3 contains 16 residues. CDR1 SEHNR and CDR2 FQNEAQ come from the germline V gene (reference sequence). J was trimmed by 4 bases and V by 1 base; bases with no gene match: 8. The donors comprised healthy bone marrow donors. To note about this clone: Its target is not known.

Use of 60 Vbeta and 13 Jbeta primers characterized the PCR. Repertoires were generated with immunoSEQ multiplex PCR, while TCRdb's copy carries only in-frame clones and drops some. The table has 120,000 to 150,000 clones, over 75% seen once. The sequence came from a woman aged 40 to 55 in good health and CMV-seronegative. The V call is TRBV7-9, the J call TRBJ2-3; 7 nucleotides agree with TRBD2. Specimen: PBMCs. The CDR3 bases are TGTGCCAGCAGCTTAGTCGGGGGAGGGATGGCAGATACGCAGTATTTT. Translation gives CASSLVGGGMADTQYF.